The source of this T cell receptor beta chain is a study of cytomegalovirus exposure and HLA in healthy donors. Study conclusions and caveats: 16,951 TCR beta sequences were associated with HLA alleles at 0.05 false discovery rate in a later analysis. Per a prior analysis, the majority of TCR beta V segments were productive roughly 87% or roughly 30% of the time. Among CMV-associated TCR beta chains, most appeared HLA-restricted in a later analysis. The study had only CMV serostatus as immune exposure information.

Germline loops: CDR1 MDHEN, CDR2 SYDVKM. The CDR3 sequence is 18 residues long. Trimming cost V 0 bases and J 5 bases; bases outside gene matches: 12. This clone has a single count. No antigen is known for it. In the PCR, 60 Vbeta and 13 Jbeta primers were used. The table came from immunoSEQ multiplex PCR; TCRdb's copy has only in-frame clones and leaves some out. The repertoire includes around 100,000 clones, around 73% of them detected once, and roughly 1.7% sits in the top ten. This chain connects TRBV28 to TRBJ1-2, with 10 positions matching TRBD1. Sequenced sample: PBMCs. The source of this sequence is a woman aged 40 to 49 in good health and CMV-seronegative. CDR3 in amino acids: CASSLWGGREDRGYGYTF. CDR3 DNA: TGTGCCAGCAGTTTATGGGGGGGGAGGGAGGACAGGGGGTATGGCTACACCTTC.